Below, 13 T cell receptor beta chains from the same sample are listed, as sequenced in a study of PD-L1 blockade in urothelial cancer. Libraries were prepared by immunoSEQ multiplex PCR; TCRdb keeps only in-frame clonotypes and omits some of them. The sample yields around 60,000 clones, about four fifths seen once. Time point in this sample: pretreatment peripheral blood. The starting material was PBMCs, obtained around atezolizumab (anti-PD-L1) treatment. These receptors were taken from a man aged 70-80 years with urothelial cancer.

The table lists this clone with a count of one. The chain has TRBV2 and TRBJ2-7; possible D gene TRBD1, 7 bases. CDR3 size: 16 residues. V lost 4 bases and J lost 4, with 20 bases in between. Germline V CDR1 and CDR2: SNHLY, FYNNEI. CDR3 residues: CASSVQGAGGPYEQYF. The CDR3 DNA follows: TGTGCCAGCAGTGTCCAAGGGGCAGGGGGGCCGTACGAGCAGTACTTC.

V usage is TRBV27 and J usage is TRBJ2-7; a possible D gene is TRBD2 (6 bases). Germline assignment: CDR1 MNHEY and CDR2 SMNVEV (reference sequence). The CDR3 is 13 amino acids. V was trimmed by 6 bases and J by 2 bases, leaving 11 bases between them. The CDR3 nucleotides are TGTGCCAGCAGGGGGGACTCTGCCTACGAGCAGTACTTC. Amino acids: CASRGDSAYEQYF.

This rearrangement joins TRBV7-6 to TRBJ2-7; 10 nucleotides agree with TRBD1. The CDR3 runs 15 residues. The V gene's germline CDR1 is SGHVS and CDR2 FNYEAQ. Trimming removed 1 base from V and 3 bases from J; junction bases left unmatched: 3. The CDR3 sequence: CASSLGGQGIYEQYF. CDR3 nucleotides: TGTGCCAGCAGCTTAGGGGGACAGGGGATCTACGAGCAGTACTTC.

CDR3 coding DNA: TGTGCCAGCAGAGACAGTGCAACTAATGAAAAACTGTTTTTT. Residues: CASRDSATNEKLFF. The rearrangement joins TRBV2 to TRBJ1-4; D may be TRBD1 (5 bases). Trimming took off 6 bases at V and 0 bases at J, with 8 bases between the two ends. The germline V gene has CDR1 SNHLY and CDR2 FYNNEI. The CDR3 sequence is 14 residues long.

The chain uses TRBV19 and TRBJ2-5; TRBD2 agrees at 7 bases. The length of the CDR3 is 17 residues. Germline CDR1 LNHDA, CDR2 SQIVND (reference sequence). V lost 2 bases to trimming and J lost 5 bases; unmatched junction nucleotides: 14. CDR3 nucleotides: TGTGCCAGTAGTATAAGAGGCGGGAGTGGGGTCGGGGAGACCCAGTACTTC. This translates into CASSIRGGSGVGETQYF. Full variable domain (remainder filled in from reference TRBV19 and TRBJ2-5): DGGITQSPKYLFRKEGQNVTLSCEQNLNHDAMYWYRQDPGQGLRLIYYSQIVNDFQKGDIAEGYSVSREKKESFPLTVTSAQKNPTAFYLCASSIRGGSGVGETQYFGPGTRLLVL.

This CDR3 reads CASSPWTGAISGNTIYF. In nucleotides, the CDR3 is TGTGCCAGCAGCCCCTGGACAGGGGCGATCTCTGGAAACACCATATATTTT. This chain links TRBV7-9 with TRBJ1-3; 9 nucleotides align to TRBD1. Losses at the gene ends were 5 bases for V and 0 bases for J; bases not matched to a gene: 8. The CDR3 runs to 17 residues. In germline, CDR1 is SEHNR, CDR2 FQNEAQ (reference sequence).

The chain couples TRBV6-4 to TRBJ2-3; unclear D gene. The CDR3 consists of 14 residues. The germline V gene encodes CDR1 MRHNA and CDR2 SNTAGT. Trimming cost V 3 bases and J 0 bases, with 7 bases left between them. The CDR3 nucleotides are TGTGCCAGCAGTGATACGACTAGCACAGATACGCAGTATTTT. Encoded protein: CASSDTTSTDTQYF.

The rearrangement links TRBV7-8 to TRBJ1-2; 9 bases align to TRBD1. The V gene end was trimmed by 5 bases and the J gene end by 4 bases; junction bases not matched to a gene: 8. The germline V gene has CDR1 SGHVS and CDR2 FQNEAQ. This CDR3 is 15 amino acids long. CDR3 region: CASSLRTGATYGYTF. The CDR3 DNA reads TGTGCCAGCAGCCTTAGGACAGGGGCAACCTATGGCTACACCTTC.

Only one count was recorded for this clone. The CDR3 DNA reads as TGTGCCAGCAGTTACCGGGGGGGCCTTACTGAAGCTTTCTTT. Residues: CASSYRGGLTEAFF. This chain links TRBV6-5 with TRBJ1-1; D may be TRBD1 (6 bases). CDR1 and CDR2 (germline): MNHEY, SVGAGI. Between the trimmed V and J ends, which lost 2 bases and 5 bases, there was a span of 12 bases. The CDR3 length is 14 residues.

The V gene is TRBV7-3, the J gene TRBJ2-3; D not resolved. Germline-derived CDR1 and CDR2 are SGHTA and FQGTGA. V lost 4 bases and J 5 bases, leaving 10 bases between the germline ends. The CDR3 has 13 amino acids. CDR3 amino acids: CASSSDQEDTQYF. The CDR3 DNA is TGTGCCAGCAGCTCCGACCAGGAAGATACGCAGTATTTT.

This sequence joins TRBV7-2 and TRBJ2-3; D unresolved. This CDR3 is 13 amino acids long. The V gene lost 4 bases and the J gene lost 0 bases, with 5 bases spanning the gap. Germline CDR1 is SGHTA and CDR2 is FQGNSA. The CDR3 spells CASSSQSTDTQYF. The CDR3, as DNA: TGTGCCAGCAGCTCACAGAGCACAGATACGCAGTATTTT.

About this clone: A read error may produce the germline difference seen at one junction end. V gene TRBV7-7 combines with J gene TRBJ2-7, with D possibly TRBD2 on 6 matching bases. Germline V lookup: CDR1 SSHAT, CDR2 FNYEAQ (reference sequence). The CDR3 runs 15 residues. The CDR3 protein is CASSPHPGAGYEQYF. CDR3 sequence (DNA): TGTGCTAGCAGCCCCCACCCAGGAGCGGGTTACGAGCAGTACTTC.

The chain links TRBV10-2 to TRBJ2-7, with a weak D call TRBD2 (5 bases). V dropped 3 bases and J dropped 5 bases, with 11 bases sitting between them. The CDR3 is 13 amino acids. Germline assignment: CDR1 WSHSY and CDR2 SAAADI. In nucleotides, the CDR3 is TGCGCCAGCAGTGATGGGAGACGTGACGAGCAGTACTTC. It is translated as CASSDGRRDEQYF.